The sequence of this TCR beta chain was determined in a study of blood T cell repertoires in COVID-19. In the study overall: COVID-19 samples, acute and convalescent, were from the United States, Italy and Spain. T cells, B-cell-depleted T cells, or PBMCs provided the cDNA or gDNA that served as material.

In the original processing: Amplification of reference gene primers provided the estimated nucleated cell counts. Clones were read by immunoSEQ multiplex PCR, and TCRdb kept only the in-frame ones, dropping some. The V and J calls and the clone size are those of that table, but D and trimming were determined from the DNA. The sample has 110,000 to 150,000 clones; roughly 89% are singletons. Trimming took off 6 bases at V and 5 bases at J, with 26 bases between the two ends. Germline V gives CDR1 SGHRS, CDR2 YFSETQ. This CDR3 has 17 amino acids. The sample was peripheral blood. The chain links TRBV5-1 to TRBJ1-1; weak D call: TRBD1 (5 bases). The TCR originated in a man between 60 and 75 years old with active or convalescent COVID-19. Here the CDR3 DNA reads TGCGCCAGCACCGCCAGGGTAAACGGAGCCCGGGAGACTGAAGCTTTCTTT. Its translation is CASTARVNGARETEAFF. Full variable domain (outside the CDR3, taken from reference TRBV5-1 and TRBJ1-1): KAGVTQTPRYLIKTRGQQVTLSCSPISGHRSVSWYQQTPGQGLQFLFEYFSETQRNKGNFPGRFSGRQFSNSRSEMNVSTLELGDSALYLCASTARVNGARETEAFFGQGTRLTVV.